Each of the 5 T cell receptor beta chains below was sequenced from the same sample in a study of blood T cell repertoires in COVID-19. Data came from immunoSEQ multiplex PCR; TCRdb stores just in-frame clones and leaves some out. The profile shows about 44,000 clones, over 75% of them singletons. The specimen sequenced was peripheral blood. Receptors originate from a woman aged 40 to 50 with acute or convalescent COVID-19.

V and J are TRBV10-2 and TRBJ2-3; TRBD1 might be the D (5 bases). The CDR3 length is 16 residues. From germline, CDR1 is WSHSY and CDR2 SAAADI. The germline V and J ends were trimmed by 8 bases and 2 bases, with 20 bases remaining between them. This chain's CDR3 is CASGWGGASYTDTQYF. Written as DNA, the CDR3 is TGCGCCAGCGGGTGGGGCGGAGCTTCATACACAGATACGCAGTATTTT.

The rearrangement uses TRBV27 and TRBJ2-7; maybe TRBD1 (6 bases). Germline CDR1 is MNHEY and CDR2 is SMNVEV (reference sequence). The CDR3 length is 14 residues. V lost 5 bases and J lost 2, with 13 bases in between. The CDR3 bases are TGTGCCAGCAGTATTGCCAGGGGACCCTACGAGCAGTACTTC. Protein sequence: CASSIARGPYEQYF.

J is TRBJ1-2 and V is TRBV12-3 or TRBV12-4; D uncertain. The V end lost 5 bases, the J end lost 8 bases, and 15 bases lay between the germline ends. This CDR3 comprises 13 residues. The DNA of the CDR3 is TGTGCCAGCAGTGTACTAACTGGATGGGGCTACACCTTC. Translating it yields CASSVLTGWGYTF.

The V and J genes are TRBV28 and TRBJ1-5, with D possibly matching TRBD1 (5 bases). The germline V and J ends were trimmed by 7 bases and 2 bases, with 15 bases remaining between them. The CDR3 runs to 15 residues. Germline V CDR1 and CDR2: MDHEN, SYDVKM. CDR3 sequence reads: CASIGGRGGNQPQHF. DNA for the CDR3: TGTGCCAGCATCGGCGGGAGGGGTGGCAATCAGCCCCAGCATTTT.

V is TRBV7-2 and J is TRBJ1-6, with D possibly being TRBD1 (5 bases). This CDR3 region has 14 residues. V lost 5 bases, J lost 4 bases, and 9 bases lay in between. CDR1 SGHTA and CDR2 FQGNSA come from the germline V gene. This chain's CDR3 is CASSDGGYNSPLHF. DNA of the CDR3: TGTGCCAGCAGCGACGGGGGGTATAATTCACCCCTCCACTTT.